The entry below describes one TCR beta chain. This sample was taken from a study of blood T cell repertoires in COVID-19. Germline values: CDR1 LNHDA, CDR2 SQIVND (reference sequence). The CDR3 spans 13 residues. V lost 6 bases and J 3 bases, leaving 8 bases between the germline ends. Measured with immunoSEQ multiplex PCR; TCRdb has only the in-frame clones, and not every one. The sample carries 360,000 or so clones, almost 90% recorded once. The age range of participants was 18 to 89 years, with residence in roughly 25 US areas. Those designated as exposed participants met a COVID-19 case within 2 weeks before study entry.

Source material: PBMCs or T cells enriched from blood (not recorded which). The chain couples TRBV19 to TRBJ2-2, with unresolved D. The sequence was obtained from a woman aged 25 to 39 who had been exposed to COVID-19. In nucleotides, the CDR3 is TGTGCCAGTAGGCGGCCTTACACCGGGGAGCTGTTTTTT. Its translation is CASRRPYTGELFF.